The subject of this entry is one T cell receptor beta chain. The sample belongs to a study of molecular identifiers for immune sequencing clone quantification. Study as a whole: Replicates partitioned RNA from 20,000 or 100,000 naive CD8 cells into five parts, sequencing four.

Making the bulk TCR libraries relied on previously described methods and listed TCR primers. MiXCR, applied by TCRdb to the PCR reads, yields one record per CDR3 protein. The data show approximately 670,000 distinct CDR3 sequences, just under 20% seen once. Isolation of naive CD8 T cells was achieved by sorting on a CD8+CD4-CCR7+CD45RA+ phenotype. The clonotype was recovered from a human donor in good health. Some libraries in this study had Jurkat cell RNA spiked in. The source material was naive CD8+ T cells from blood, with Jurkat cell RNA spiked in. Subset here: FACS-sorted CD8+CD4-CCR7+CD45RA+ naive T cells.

The CDR3 DNA sequence: TGCGCCAGCAGCCAAGATAAAACTAGCGGGGGATCGTGGACCGGGGAGCTGTTTTTT. Translation gives CASSQDKTSGGSWTGELFF. The chain combines TRBV4-1 with TRBJ2-2; 11 nucleotides align to TRBD2. The germline V gene has CDR1 MGHRA and CDR2 YSYEKL. The length of the CDR3 is 19 residues. V shed 0 bases, J shed 5 bases, and the junction held 11 bases outside the gene matches.